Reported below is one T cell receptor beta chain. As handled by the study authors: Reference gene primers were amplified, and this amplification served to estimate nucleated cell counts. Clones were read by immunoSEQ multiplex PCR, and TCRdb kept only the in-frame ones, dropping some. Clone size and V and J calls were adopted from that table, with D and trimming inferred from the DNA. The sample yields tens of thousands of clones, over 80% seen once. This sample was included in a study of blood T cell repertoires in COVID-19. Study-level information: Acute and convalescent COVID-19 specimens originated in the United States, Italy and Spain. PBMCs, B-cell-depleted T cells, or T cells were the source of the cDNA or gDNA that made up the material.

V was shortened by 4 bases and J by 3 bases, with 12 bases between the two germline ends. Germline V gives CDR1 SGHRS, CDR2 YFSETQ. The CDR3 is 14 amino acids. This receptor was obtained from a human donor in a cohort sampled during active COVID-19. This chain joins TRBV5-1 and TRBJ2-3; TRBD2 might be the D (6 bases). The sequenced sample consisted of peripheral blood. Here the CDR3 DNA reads TGCGCCAGCAGCCCGGGACTCGTTACAGATACGCAGTATTTT. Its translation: CASSPGLVTDTQYF. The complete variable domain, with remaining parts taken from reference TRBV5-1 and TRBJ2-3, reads KAGVTQTPRYLIKTRGQQVTLSCSPISGHRSVSWYQQTPGQGLQFLFEYFSETQRNKGNFPGRFSGRQFSNSRSEMNVSTLELGDSALYLCASSPGLVTDTQYFGPGTRLTVL.